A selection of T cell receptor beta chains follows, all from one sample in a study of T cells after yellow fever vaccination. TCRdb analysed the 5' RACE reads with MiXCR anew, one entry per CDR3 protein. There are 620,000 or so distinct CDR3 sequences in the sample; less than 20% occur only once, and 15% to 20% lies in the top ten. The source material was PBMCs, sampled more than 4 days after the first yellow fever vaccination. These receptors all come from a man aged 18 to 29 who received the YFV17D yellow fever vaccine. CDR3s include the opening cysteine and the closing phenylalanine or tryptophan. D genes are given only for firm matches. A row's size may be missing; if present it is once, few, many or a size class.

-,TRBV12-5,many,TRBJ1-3,TGTGCTAGTGGCGGGAGCTCTGGAAACACCATATATTTT,CASGGSSGNTIYF
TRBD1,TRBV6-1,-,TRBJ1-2,TGTGACAGCAGTCCCGGGACAGGGGGATACTATGGCTACACCTTC,CDSSPGTGGYYGYTF
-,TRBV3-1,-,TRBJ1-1,TGTGCCAGCAGCCCCTACGGCGGGGGGGCTTTCTTT,CASSPYGGGAFF
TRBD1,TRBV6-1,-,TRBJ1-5,TGTGCCAGCAGTCCAACAGGGGCTGGAGGTCAGCCCCAGCATTTT,CASSPTGAGGQPQHF
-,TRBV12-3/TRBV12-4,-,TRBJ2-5,TGTGCCAGCAGCCGGTCTGCGTTGGAAGAGACCCAGTACTTC,CASSRSALEETQYF
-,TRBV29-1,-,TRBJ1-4,TGCAGCGTTGGGCAGCCGAATAATGAAAAACTGTTTTTT,CSVGQPNNEKLFF
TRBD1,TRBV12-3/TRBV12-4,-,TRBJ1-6,TGTGCCAGCAGTTACGGGACAGGGGGAATCTTTTCACCCCTCCACTTT,CASSYGTGGIFSPLHF
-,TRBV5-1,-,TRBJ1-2,TGCGCCAGCAGCGCGGGGACGTCATCCTATGGCTACACCTTC,CASSAGTSSYGYTF
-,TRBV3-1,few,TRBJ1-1,TGTGCCAGCAGCCAAGGGCCTTGGGCTGTTGGCACTGAAGCTTTCTTT,CASSQGPWAVGTEAFF
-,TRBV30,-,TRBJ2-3,TGTGCCTGGAGTGTAGGGGGAGGCGGCACAGATACGCAGTATTTT,CAWSVGGGGTDTQYF
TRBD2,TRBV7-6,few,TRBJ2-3,TGTGCCAGCAGCCCACTGACTAGCGGGGTGGGAGATACGCAGTATTTT,CASSPLTSGVGDTQYF
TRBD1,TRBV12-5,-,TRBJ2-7,TGTGCTAGTGGTGAAGGGACAGGGATCAACGAGCAGTACTTC,CASGEGTGINEQYF
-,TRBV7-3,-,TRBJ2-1,TGTGCCAGCAGCCCCGGCGGCTATGAGCAGTTCTTC,CASSPGGYEQFF
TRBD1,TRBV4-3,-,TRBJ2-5,TGCGCCAGCAGCCGGTTAACCGGGACAGGGGGCTTAGAGACCCAGTACTTC,CASSRLTGTGGLETQYF
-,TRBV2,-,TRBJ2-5,TGTGCCAGCAGCGATTTTCCTCCAGGGGACCGGGAGACCCAGTACTTC,CASSDFPPGDRETQYF
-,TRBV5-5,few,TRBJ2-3,TGTGCCAGCAGCGAGCGGAGTAGCACAGATACGCAGTATTTT,CASSERSSTDTQYF
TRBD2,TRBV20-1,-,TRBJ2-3,TGCAGTGCTAGTAAAACTAGCGGCACAGATACGCAGTATTTT,CSASKTSGTDTQYF
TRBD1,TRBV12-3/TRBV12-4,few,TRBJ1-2,TGTGCCAGCAGTTTAGGGAGGACAGGGGGCGGTCGTGGCTACACCTTC,CASSLGRTGGGRGYTF
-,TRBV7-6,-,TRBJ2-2,TGTGCCAGCAGCTTAGCCTCCCCGAACACCGGGGAGCTGTTTTTT,CASSLASPNTGELFF
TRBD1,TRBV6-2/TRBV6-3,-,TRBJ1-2,TGTGCCAGCAGTTACGGACAGGAGCTTTTCTATGGCTACACCTTC,CASSYGQELFYGYTF
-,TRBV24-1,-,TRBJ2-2,TGTGCCACCAGCCCTGACAGGTCGAACACCGGGGAGCTGTTTTTT,CATSPDRSNTGELFF
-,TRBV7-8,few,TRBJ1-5,TGTGCCAGCGGGAGGGTAAATCAGCCCCAGCATTTT,CASGRVNQPQHF
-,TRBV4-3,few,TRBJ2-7,TGCGCCAGCAGGCGGGGTCCGGGGGATTACGAGCAGTACTTC,CASRRGPGDYEQYF
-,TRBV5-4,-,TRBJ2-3,TGTGCCAGCAGCCCCGATAGCGCGACAGATACGCAGTATTTT,CASSPDSATDTQYF
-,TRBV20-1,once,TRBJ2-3,TGCAGTGCTGGGATGAGCACAGATACGCAGTATTTT,CSAGMSTDTQYF
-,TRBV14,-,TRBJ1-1,TGTGCCAGCAGCCAAGCCCTCTCCTTCCAGGGGCGCACTGAAGCTTTCTTT,CASSQALSFQGRTEAFF
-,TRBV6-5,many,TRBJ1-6,TGTGCCAGCAGTTACGCCCCGGCTAGGGCCTATAATTCACCCCTCCACTTT,CASSYAPARAYNSPLHF
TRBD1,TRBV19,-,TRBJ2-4,TGTGCCAGTAGTATGCGACAGGGGTGGGGTTACATTCAGTACTTC,CASSMRQGWGYIQYF
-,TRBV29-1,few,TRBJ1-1,TGCAGCGGCGTGATCCCACTCGAAGAGGCTTTCTTT,CSGVIPLEEAFF
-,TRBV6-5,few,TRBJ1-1,TGTGCCAGCAGTTACATTCGACAGGAGAACACTGAAGCTTTCTTT,CASSYIRQENTEAFF